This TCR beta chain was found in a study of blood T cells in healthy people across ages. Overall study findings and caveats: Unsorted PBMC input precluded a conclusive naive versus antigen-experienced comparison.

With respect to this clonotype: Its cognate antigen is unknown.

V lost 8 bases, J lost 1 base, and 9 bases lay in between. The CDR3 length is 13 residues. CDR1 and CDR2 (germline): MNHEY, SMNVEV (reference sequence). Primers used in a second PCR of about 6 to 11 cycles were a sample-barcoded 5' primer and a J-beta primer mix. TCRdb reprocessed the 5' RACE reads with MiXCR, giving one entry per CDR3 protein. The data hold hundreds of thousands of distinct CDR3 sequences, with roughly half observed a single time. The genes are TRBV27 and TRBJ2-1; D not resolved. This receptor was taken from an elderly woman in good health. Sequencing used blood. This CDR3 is CASGWASYNEQFF. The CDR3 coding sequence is TGTGCCAGCGGTTGGGCATCCTACAATGAGCAGTTCTTC.